The rows below give T cell receptor beta chains drawn from one sample of a study of T cells in Graves' hyperthyroidism and ophthalmopathy. TCRdb recomputed calls from the multiplex PCR reads with MiXCR, one row per CDR3 protein. There are 600,000 to 700,000 distinct CDR3 sequences in the sample; approximately 14% occur only once, and approximately 4.3% lies in the top ten. The sequencing input was blood. These receptors were obtained from a woman aged 40 to 50 with Graves' ophthalmopathy. Each CDR3 is given with its conserved first and last residue. D genes are given only for firm matches. Part of the rows lack a size; the others show once, few, many or a class for expanded clones.

>many|-|TRBV18|TRBJ1-1
CASSLPGAVTEAFF
TGTGCCAGCTCATTGCCAGGGGCGGTCACTGAAGCTTTCTTT
>-|TRBD1|TRBV13|TRBJ1-2
CASSDWDSFNYGYTF
TGTGCCAGCAGCGACTGGGACAGCTTCAACTATGGCTACACCTTC
>many|-|TRBV13|TRBJ2-7
CASSLGVEEEQYF
TGTGCCAGCAGCTTAGGGGTTGAGGAAGAGCAGTACTTC
>many|-|TRBV19|TRBJ1-3
CASSISGDSGNTIYF
TGTGCCAGTAGTATTAGCGGAGACTCTGGAAACACCATATATTTT
>few|TRBD2|TRBV6-5|TRBJ2-7
CASSFNRLAGAEQYF
TGTGCCAGCAGTTTTAACAGGCTAGCGGGAGCCGAGCAGTACTTC
>many|TRBD2|TRBV6-1|TRBJ2-7
CASRVAGEGEQYF
TGTGCCAGCAGGGTAGCGGGAGAGGGCGAGCAGTACTTC
>few|-|TRBV15|TRBJ2-7
CATSRDRQIYYEQYF
TGTGCCACCAGCAGAGATCGGCAGATCTACTACGAGCAGTACTTC
>many|TRBD1|TRBV6-2/TRBV6-3|TRBJ1-2
CASSYLGQGPNYGYTF
TGTGCCAGCAGTTACCTGGGACAGGGGCCTAACTATGGCTACACCTTC
>few|-|TRBV12-3/TRBV12-4|TRBJ1-5
CASSPLYTAYNQPQHF
TGTGCCAGCAGTCCTCTATATACAGCTTACAATCAGCCCCAGCATTTT
>many|-|TRBV6-4|TRBJ2-2
CASNEGWGRPNTGELFF
TGTGCCAGCAACGAGGGATGGGGGCGGCCGAACACCGGGGAGCTGTTTTTT
>few|-|TRBV28|TRBJ2-5
CASSFHGGGTQYF
TGTGCCAGCAGTTTTCATGGTGGTGGGACCCAGTACTTC
>many|TRBD1|TRBV11-3|TRBJ2-7
CASSPRTGITYEQYF
TGTGCCAGCAGCCCCCGGACAGGAATTACCTACGAGCAGTACTTC
>many|-|TRBV28|TRBJ2-7
CASSSPGVPDYEQYF
TGTGCCAGCAGCTCTCCGGGAGTCCCAGACTACGAGCAGTACTTC
>many|-|TRBV27|TRBJ1-1
CASSSRVTEAFF
TGTGCCAGCAGTTCCAGGGTTACTGAAGCTTTCTTT
>-|-|TRBV18|TRBJ1-4
CASSGTSDNEKLFF
TGTGCCAGCTCAGGGACATCTGATAATGAAAAACTGTTTTTT
>many|TRBD2|TRBV6-2/TRBV6-3|TRBJ2-5
CASSLGLAGEAYQETQYF
TGTGCCAGCAGTCTAGGACTAGCGGGAGAGGCCTACCAAGAGACCCAGTACTTC
>-|-|TRBV28|TRBJ2-4
CASSSSGALVGKNIQYF
TGTGCCAGCAGTTCATCCGGGGCCCTGGTTGGCAAAAACATTCAGTACTTC
>many|-|TRBV25-1|TRBJ1-2
CASSGGYTRTDSMRYTF
TGTGCCAGCAGTGGGGGCTATACGAGGACAGATTCTATGAGGTACACCTTC
>-|-|TRBV3-1|TRBJ2-7
CASSPTRGYIGYEQYF
TGTGCCAGCAGCCCAACTAGGGGTTACATTGGGTACGAGCAGTACTTC
>-|-|TRBV4-3|TRBJ2-7
CASSPSTGAGLYEQYF
TGCGCCAGCAGCCCATCCACCGGGGCAGGGCTTTACGAGCAGTACTTC
>few|TRBD2|TRBV2|TRBJ2-7
CASSEWTSEAYEQYF
TGTGCCAGCAGTGAATGGACTAGCGAGGCCTACGAGCAGTACTTC
>few|TRBD2|TRBV6-1|TRBJ2-5
CASSLFNSGGAEETQYF
TGTGCCAGCAGTCTATTCAATAGCGGGGGGGCGGAAGAGACCCAGTACTTC
>many|-|TRBV20-1|TRBJ1-2
CSAREQYGYTF
TGCAGTGCTAGAGAACAGTATGGCTACACCTTC
>-|TRBD2|TRBV6-1|TRBJ2-5
CASREGLGGTETQYF
TGTGCCAGCAGGGAGGGACTAGGGGGGACCGAGACCCAGTACTTC
>many|-|TRBV28|TRBJ2-7
CASSSHTTYEQYF
TGTGCCAGCAGTTCGCATACTACCTACGAGCAGTACTTC
>many|-|TRBV30|TRBJ1-1
CASNLGNTEAFF
TGTGCCTCAAACCTAGGGAACACTGAAGCTTTCTTT